This T cell receptor beta chain was recorded in a study of T cells after yellow fever vaccination (dated by TCRdb to between 2017 and 2020). General notes on the study: The SMART-Seq v4 Ultra Low Input RNA kit was used to prepare libraries from fractions with low cell numbers. Blood samples were taken at several timepoints before and after primary and secondary immunization, and bulk PBMC replicates and cell subsets were isolated. To follow T-cell clones before and after primary and booster YFV17D yellow fever vaccination, bulk TCR alpha and beta repertoires were sequenced over time. Two healthy male donors, one aged 18 to 30 and one aged 30 to 40 years, made up the cohort.

In its sample, this clonotype was seen many times. What this receptor recognizes is not known. Base qualities were left out, and no much larger clone turns up one base away. TCRdb shows the sequencer as Illumina NovaSeq 6000. TCR cDNA was synthesized by 5'RACE template switching, which introduced a universal primer site and unique molecular identifiers. Priming of cDNA synthesis was performed from both the TCR alpha and TCR beta constant segments. Two PCR steps were used to amplify libraries, with sample barcodes and sequencing adapters being added in the second step. Sequencing of the libraries was done on either Illumina HiSeq 2500 (2x100 bp) or NovaSeq (2x150 bp). In the source study's methods: Demultiplexing of reads and collapsing into UMI consensus sequences were performed with MIGEC, and V(D)J alignment was carried out with MiXCR. Vaccine-responding clonotypes were identified with edgeR using replicate PBMC samples, with FDR below 0.01 and a log2 fold change above 5 up to day 15 being required. Each bulk clonotype was labeled CD4 or CD8 based on which sequenced repertoire, CD4 or CD8, contained the clonotype at higher abundance. TCRdb ran its own pipeline on the public reads, namely fastp trimming at Q25 and MiXCR clone calling, and kept in-frame beta chains. Every distinct CDR3 protein forms one entry, paired with its most common genes and DNA. What appears here as the V and J calls and clone size reflects TCRdb's work, not the paper's. The sample profile shows around 330,000 distinct CDR3 sequences; around 4% of them were found once. Around 24% of the sample belongs to the ten largest clones.

Study-wide conclusions, independent of this receptor: Because only two donors were included in the study, the extent to which the findings can be generalized is limited. Computational filtering was required because FACS-sorted repertoires could contain abundant contaminating clonotypes from the bulk population. A small share of clonotypes occurred in both CD4 and CD8 compartments, likely arising from convergent recombination. Compared with the primary T-cell response, the secondary T-cell response was weaker but faster, peaking on day 5 rather than day 15. After the booster, most clones that had expanded after primary vaccination were detected again (almost 97% of CD4 and 70% to 90% of CD8), suggesting broad maintenance of memory.

The treatment or condition label for this specimen denotes: live attenuated yellow fever vaccine strain. At each blood-draw timepoint, two biological replicates of bulk PBMCs were collected. A standard Ficoll-Paque protocol was used to isolate PBMCs from peripheral blood. TriZol was used to extract RNA from bulk PBMCs, from CD4 and CD8 fractions, and from dextramer-positive and dextramer-negative fractions. The junction shows trimming of 4 bases on V and 0 bases on J, plus 8 bases between the germline ends. CDR1 SGHRS and CDR2 YFSETQ were looked up in the germline V gene. Its CDR3 holds 15 amino acids, cysteine through phenylalanine. Just CDR3 DNA is preserved here, 45 bases in frame from base 1.

Material: PBMCs, obtained on the day of the yellow fever booster vaccination. This sequence uses TRBV5-1 and TRBJ2-6; no D segment can be confidently identified. This sequence was found in a man younger than 35 who received the YFV17D yellow fever vaccine. The CDR3 region: CASSVSSSGANVLTF. The DNA sequence follows: TGCGCCAGCAGCGTCAGTAGCTCTGGGGCCAACGTCCTGACTTTC.